A single T cell receptor beta chain is shown here with its context. Assignment of participants to cohorts was predicated upon participant-reported clinical history. Produced via immunoSEQ multiplex PCR; TCRdb's table is partial and in-frame only. The table includes about 150,000 clones, 80% to 90% detected once. This record belongs to a study of blood T cell repertoires in COVID-19. About the study: T cells, B-cell-depleted T cells, or PBMCs supplied cDNA or gDNA.

V trimming: 7 bases; J trimming: 7 bases; junction bases outside the gene matches: 10. CDR3 size: 15 residues. Germline CDR1 is LNHDA and CDR2 is SQIVND (reference sequence). Input material: PBMCs or T cells enriched from blood (not recorded which). The V gene is TRBV19, the J gene TRBJ2-1, with 10 nucleotides matching TRBD2. This sequence was found in a man aged 45-65 years who had recovered from COVID-19. The CDR3: CASIPTSGIKNEQFF. The CDR3 region has the DNA TGTGCCAGTATTCCCACTAGCGGGATTAAGAATGAGCAGTTCTTC.